A single sample is the source of the 3 T cell receptor beta chains below, sequenced in a study of metastatic and nonmetastatic thyroid tumors. All patients were treatment-naive before thyroid surgery. MiXCR was used by TCRdb to re-call the PCR reads. The sample includes 43,000 or so clones, about 4.2% seen only once; the top ten take 8.5% to 10%. Sequencing input: blood. All receptors derive from a female donor with papillary thyroid cancer or a benign thyroid nodule (not recorded which). Some clones in this sample may be carry-over from other donors' samples.

Comments on this clone: At one boundary the junction diverges from the germline segment, which might be a read error. Other DNA variants within this sample encode the same CDR3. This rearrangement joins TRBV5-1 to TRBJ1-1; TRBD1 matches 7 bases. The CDR3 length is 13 residues. Germline CDR1 SGHRS, CDR2 YFSETQ. CDR3 protein: CASSLQGNTEAFF. The CDR3 region has the DNA TGCGCCAGCAGTCTACAGGGGAACACTGAAGCGTTCTTT. Complete variable domain (other parts from reference TRBV5-1 and TRBJ1-1): KAGVTQTPRYLIKTRGQQVTLSCSPISGHRSVSWYQQTPGQGLQFLFEYFSETQRNKGNFPGRFSGRQFSNSRSEMNVSTLELGDSALYLCASSLQGNTEAFFGQGTRLTVV.

This clone was recorded at least ten times. The chain carries TRBV5-5 and TRBJ1-3, with D tentatively TRBD1 (5 bases). Trimming stripped 4 bases from V and 4 bases from J, with 18 bases between. Per the germline V gene, CDR1 is SGHKS and CDR2 is YYEKEE (reference sequence). The CDR3 totals 16 residues. The CDR3 DNA follows: TGTGCCAGCAGCGAAGGCCAGGGATATCCCGGAAACACCATATATTTT. This translates into CASSEGQGYPGNTIYF.

This clone was picked up many times. The rearrangement links TRBV9 to TRBJ2-1, with 8 bases that match TRBD2. This CDR3 contains 16 residues. The V and J ends lost 1 base and 5 bases, in that order; junction bases with no gene match: 8. Germline V gene data show CDR1 as SGDLS and CDR2 as YYNGEE. CDR3 bases: TGTGCCAGCAGCGTATCCGGGACTAGGATAGACAATGAGCAGTTCTTC. This gives the protein CASSVSGTRIDNEQFF.